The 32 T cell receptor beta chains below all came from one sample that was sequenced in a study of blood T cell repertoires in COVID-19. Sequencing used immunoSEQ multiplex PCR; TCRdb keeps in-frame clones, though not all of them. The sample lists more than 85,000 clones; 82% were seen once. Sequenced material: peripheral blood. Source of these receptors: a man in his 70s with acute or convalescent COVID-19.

The CDR3 region is CASSLAGGATDTQYF. In nucleotides, the CDR3 is TGTGCCAGCAGTCTAGCGGGGGGGGCCACAGATACGCAGTATTTT. The chain carries TRBV6-5 and TRBJ2-3, with 12 bases lining up with TRBD2. From germline, CDR1 is MNHEY and CDR2 SVGAGI. Trimming at V came to 5 bases and at J to 2 bases, leaving 2 bases not matched to a gene. This CDR3 region has 15 residues.

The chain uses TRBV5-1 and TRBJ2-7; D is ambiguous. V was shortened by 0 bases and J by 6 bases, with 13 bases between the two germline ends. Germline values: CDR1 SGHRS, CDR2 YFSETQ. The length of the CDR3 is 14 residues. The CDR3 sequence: CASSLARRLGEQYF. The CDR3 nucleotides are TGCGCCAGCAGCTTGGCAAGGCGGTTGGGCGAGCAGTACTTC.

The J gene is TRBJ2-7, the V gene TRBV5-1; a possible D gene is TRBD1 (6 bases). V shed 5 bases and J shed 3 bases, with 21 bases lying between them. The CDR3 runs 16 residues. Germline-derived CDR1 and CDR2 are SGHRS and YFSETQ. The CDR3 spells CASRKILDRNYYEQYF. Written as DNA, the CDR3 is TGCGCCAGCAGGAAAATACTGGACAGAAACTACTACGAGCAGTACTTC.

The CDR3 region has the DNA TGTGCCAGCAGCTTAGAATTGCGGGAGGGCGGTGAGCAGTTCTTC. This gives the protein CASSLELREGGEQFF. J is TRBJ2-1 and V is TRBV7-9, with TRBD2 matching 9 bases. V trimming: 1 base; J trimming: 9 bases; junction bases outside the gene matches: 7. This CDR3 comprises 15 residues. Germline lookup yields CDR1 SEHNR and CDR2 FQNEAQ (reference sequence). Full variable domain (rest looked up from reference TRBV7-9 and TRBJ2-1): DTGVSQNPRHKITKRGQNVTFRCDPISEHNRLYWYRQTLGQGPEFLTYFQNEAQLEKSRLLSDRFSAERPKGSFSTLEIQRTEQGDSAMYLCASSLELREGGEQFFGPGTRLTVL.

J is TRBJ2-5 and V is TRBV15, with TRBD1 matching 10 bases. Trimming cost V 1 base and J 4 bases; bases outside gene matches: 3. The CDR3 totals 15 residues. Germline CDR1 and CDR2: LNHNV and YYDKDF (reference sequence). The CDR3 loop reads CATSRGRTGGETQYF. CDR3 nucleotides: TGTGCCACCAGCAGAGGGAGGACAGGGGGAGAGACCCAGTACTTC.

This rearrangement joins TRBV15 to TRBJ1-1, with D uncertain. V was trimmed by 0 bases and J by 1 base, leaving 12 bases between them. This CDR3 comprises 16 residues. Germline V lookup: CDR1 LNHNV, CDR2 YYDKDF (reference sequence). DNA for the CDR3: TGTGCCACCAGCAGAGATGTGGCAGATTCGAACACTGAAGCTTTCTTT. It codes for CATSRDVADSNTEAFF.

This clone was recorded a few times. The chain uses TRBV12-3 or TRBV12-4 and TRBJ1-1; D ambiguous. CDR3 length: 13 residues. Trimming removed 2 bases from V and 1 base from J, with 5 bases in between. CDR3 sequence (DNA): TGTGCCAGCAGTTTACAGTGGAACACTGAAGCTTTCTTT. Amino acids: CASSLQWNTEAFF.

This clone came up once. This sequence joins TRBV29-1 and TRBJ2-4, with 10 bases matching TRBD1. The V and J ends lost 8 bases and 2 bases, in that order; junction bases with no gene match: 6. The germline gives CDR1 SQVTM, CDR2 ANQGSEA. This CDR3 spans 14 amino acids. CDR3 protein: CSFRQGASKNIQYF. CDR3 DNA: TGCAGCTTCCGACAGGGGGCGTCCAAAAACATTCAGTACTTC.

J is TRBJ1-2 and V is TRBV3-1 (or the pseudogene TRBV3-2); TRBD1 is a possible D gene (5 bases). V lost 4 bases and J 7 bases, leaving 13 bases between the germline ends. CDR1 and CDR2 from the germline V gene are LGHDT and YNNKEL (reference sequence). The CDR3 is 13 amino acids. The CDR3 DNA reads TGTGCCAGCAGCCGGCAGGGTACCCTTGGCTACACCTTC. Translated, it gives CASSRQGTLGYTF.

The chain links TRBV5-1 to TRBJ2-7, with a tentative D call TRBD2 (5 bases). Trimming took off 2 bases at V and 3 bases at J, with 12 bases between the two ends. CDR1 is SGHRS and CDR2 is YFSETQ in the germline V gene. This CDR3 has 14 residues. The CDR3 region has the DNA TGCGCCAGCAGCTTTCCGGGAACACACTACGAGCAGTACTTC. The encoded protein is CASSFPGTHYEQYF.

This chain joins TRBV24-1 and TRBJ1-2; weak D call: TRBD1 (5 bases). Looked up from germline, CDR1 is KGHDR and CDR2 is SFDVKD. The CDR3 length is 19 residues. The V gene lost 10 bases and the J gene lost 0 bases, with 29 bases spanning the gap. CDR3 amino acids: CATSPGRGRGRGSNYGYTF. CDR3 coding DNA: TGTGCCACTTCCCCGGGGAGGGGAAGGGGTAGGGGCTCTAACTATGGCTACACCTTC.

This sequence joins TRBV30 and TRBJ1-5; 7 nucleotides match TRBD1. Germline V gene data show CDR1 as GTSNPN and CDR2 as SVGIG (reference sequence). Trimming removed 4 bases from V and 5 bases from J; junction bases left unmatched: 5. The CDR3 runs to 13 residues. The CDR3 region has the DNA TGTGCCTGGACAGGGGGATCGGATCAGCCCCAGCATTTT. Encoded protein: CAWTGGSDQPQHF.

The CDR3 coding sequence is TGTGCCAGCAGCCTGAATGCTTACGGGGTTCGGCAGTTCTTC. It encodes CASSLNAYGVRQFF. J is TRBJ2-1 and V is TRBV14, with a possible D match to TRBD2 (5 bases). Germline assignment: CDR1 SGHDN and CDR2 FVKESK. V lost 4 bases and J 12 bases, leaving 19 bases between the germline ends. The length of the CDR3 is 14 residues. Full variable domain (rest looked up from reference TRBV14 and TRBJ2-1): EAGVTQFPSHSVIEKGQTVTLRCDPISGHDNLYWYRRVMGKEIKFLLHFVKESKQDESGMPNNRFLAERTGGTYSTLKVQPAELEDSGVYFCASSLNAYGVRQFFGPGTRLTVL.

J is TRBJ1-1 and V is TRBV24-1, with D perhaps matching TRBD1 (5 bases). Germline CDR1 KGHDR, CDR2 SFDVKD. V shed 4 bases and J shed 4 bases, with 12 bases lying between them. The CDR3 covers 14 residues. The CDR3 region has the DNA TGTGCCACCAGTGAGGGGGGTACCGGCACTGAAGCTTTCTTT. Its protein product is CATSEGGTGTEAFF.

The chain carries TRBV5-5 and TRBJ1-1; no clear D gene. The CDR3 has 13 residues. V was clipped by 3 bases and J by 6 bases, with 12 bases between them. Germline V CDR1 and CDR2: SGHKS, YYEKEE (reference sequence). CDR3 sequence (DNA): TGTGCCAGCAGCTCGTTTGGGAGGGCTGAAGCTTTCTTT. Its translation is CASSSFGRAEAFF.

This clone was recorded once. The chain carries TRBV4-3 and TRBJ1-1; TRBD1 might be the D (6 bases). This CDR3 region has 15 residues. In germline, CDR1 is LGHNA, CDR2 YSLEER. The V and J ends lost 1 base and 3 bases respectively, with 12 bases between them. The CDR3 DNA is TGCGCCAGCAGCCAAGGGACAGAAAGTTACACTGAAGCTTTCTTT. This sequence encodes CASSQGTESYTEAFF.

The CDR3 DNA reads as TGTGCCAGCAGCGGAGGGGGCGATGACACTGAAGCTTTCTTT. Translating gives CASSGGGDDTEAFF. V and J are TRBV9 and TRBJ1-1; TRBD1 matches 7 bases. The CDR3 is made up of 14 amino acids. CDR1 and CDR2 from the germline V gene are SGDLS and YYNGEE. V lost 3 bases to trimming and J lost 3 bases; unmatched junction nucleotides: 5.

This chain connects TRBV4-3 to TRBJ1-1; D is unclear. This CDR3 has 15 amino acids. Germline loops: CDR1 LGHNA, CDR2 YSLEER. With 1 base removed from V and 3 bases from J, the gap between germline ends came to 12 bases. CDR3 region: CASSQGAEEDTEAFF. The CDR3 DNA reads TGCGCCAGCAGCCAAGGGGCGGAGGAGGACACTGAAGCTTTCTTT.

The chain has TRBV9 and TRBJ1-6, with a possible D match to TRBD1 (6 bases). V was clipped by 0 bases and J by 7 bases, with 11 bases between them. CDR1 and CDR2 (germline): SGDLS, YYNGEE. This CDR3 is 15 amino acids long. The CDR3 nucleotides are TGTGCCAGCAGCGTAGAGGGGGTGGTCAATTCACCCCTCCACTTT. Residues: CASSVEGVVNSPLHF.

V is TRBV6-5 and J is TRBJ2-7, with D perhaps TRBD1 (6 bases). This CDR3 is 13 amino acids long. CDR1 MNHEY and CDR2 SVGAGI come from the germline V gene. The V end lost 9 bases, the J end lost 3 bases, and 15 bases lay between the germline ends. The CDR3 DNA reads TGTGCCAGTAACAGGGTAGCCTACTACGAGCAGTACTTC. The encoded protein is CASNRVAYYEQYF.

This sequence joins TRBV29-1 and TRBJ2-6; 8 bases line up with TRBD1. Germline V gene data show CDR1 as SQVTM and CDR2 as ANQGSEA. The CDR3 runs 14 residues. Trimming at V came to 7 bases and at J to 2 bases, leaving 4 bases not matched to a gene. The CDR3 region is CSAPTGAGANVLTF. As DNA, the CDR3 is TGCAGCGCCCCGACAGGGGCTGGGGCCAACGTCCTGACTTTC.

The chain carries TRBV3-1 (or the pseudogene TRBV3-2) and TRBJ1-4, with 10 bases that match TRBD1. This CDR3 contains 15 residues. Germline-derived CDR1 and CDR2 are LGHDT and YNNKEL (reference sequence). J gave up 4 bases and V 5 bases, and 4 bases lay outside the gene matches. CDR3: CASSATGGNNEKLFF. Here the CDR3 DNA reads TGTGCCAGCAGCGCGACAGGGGGCAATAATGAAAAACTGTTTTTT.

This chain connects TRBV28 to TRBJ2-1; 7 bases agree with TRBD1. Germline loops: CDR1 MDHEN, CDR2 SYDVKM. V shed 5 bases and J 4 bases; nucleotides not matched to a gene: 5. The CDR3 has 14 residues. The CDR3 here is CASSPGTDYNEQFF. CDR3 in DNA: TGTGCCAGCAGTCCCGGGACAGATTACAATGAGCAGTTCTTC.

CDR3 residues: CASSSDNLNTEAFF. The DNA of the CDR3 is TGTGCCAGCAGCTCGGACAATCTGAACACTGAAGCTTTCTTT. The chain has TRBV7-9 and TRBJ1-1; tentatively, D is TRBD1 (5 bases). CDR1 and CDR2 (germline): SEHNR, FQNEAQ (reference sequence). This CDR3 has 14 amino acids. The V end was cut by 4 bases, the J end by 0 bases, with 9 bases between.

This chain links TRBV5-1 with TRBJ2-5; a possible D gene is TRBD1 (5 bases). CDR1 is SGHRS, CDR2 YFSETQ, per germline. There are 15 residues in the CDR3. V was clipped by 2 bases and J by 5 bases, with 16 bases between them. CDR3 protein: CASSLRQPNAETQYF. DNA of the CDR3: TGCGCCAGCAGCTTAAGACAGCCAAATGCGGAGACCCAGTACTTC.

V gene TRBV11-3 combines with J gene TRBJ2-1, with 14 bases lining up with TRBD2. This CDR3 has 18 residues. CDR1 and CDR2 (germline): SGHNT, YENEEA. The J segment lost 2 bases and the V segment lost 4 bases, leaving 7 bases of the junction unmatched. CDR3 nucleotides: TGTGCCAGCAGCTCCCCGGGACTAGCGGGAGCGGCCTACAATGAGCAGTTCTTC. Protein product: CASSSPGLAGAAYNEQFF.

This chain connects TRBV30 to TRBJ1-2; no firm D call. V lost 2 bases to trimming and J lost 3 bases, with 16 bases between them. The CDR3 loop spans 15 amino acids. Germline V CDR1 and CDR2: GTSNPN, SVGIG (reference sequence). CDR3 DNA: TGTGCCTGGAGTTGGGAGGGAGGTTTCTACTATGGCTACACCTTC. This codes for CAWSWEGGFYYGYTF.

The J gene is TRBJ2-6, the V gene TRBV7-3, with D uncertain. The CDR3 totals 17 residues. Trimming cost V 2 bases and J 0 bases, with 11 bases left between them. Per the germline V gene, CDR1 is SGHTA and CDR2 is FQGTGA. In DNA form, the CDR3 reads TGTGCCAGCAGCTTAGGTCATTTCAGCTCTGGGGCCAACGTCCTGACTTTC. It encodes CASSLGHFSSGANVLTF.

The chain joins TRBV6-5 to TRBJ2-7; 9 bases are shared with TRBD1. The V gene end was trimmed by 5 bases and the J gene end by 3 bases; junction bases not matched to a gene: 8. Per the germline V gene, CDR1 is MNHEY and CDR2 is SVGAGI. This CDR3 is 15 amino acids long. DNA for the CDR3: TGTGCCAGCAGTAAGGACAGGGGTACTCTCTACGAGCAGTACTTC. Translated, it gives CASSKDRGTLYEQYF.

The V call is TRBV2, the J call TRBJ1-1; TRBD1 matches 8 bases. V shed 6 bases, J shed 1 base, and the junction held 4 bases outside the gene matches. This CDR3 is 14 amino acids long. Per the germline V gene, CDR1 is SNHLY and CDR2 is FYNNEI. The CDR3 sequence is CASRTGGRNTEAFF. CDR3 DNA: TGTGCCAGCAGAACAGGGGGACGGAACACTGAAGCTTTCTTT.

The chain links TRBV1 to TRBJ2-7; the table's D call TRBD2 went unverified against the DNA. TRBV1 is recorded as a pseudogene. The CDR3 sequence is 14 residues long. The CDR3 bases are TGCACCAGCAGCCTGACTAGATCCCCCTACGAGCAGTACTTC. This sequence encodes CTSSLTRSPYEQYF.

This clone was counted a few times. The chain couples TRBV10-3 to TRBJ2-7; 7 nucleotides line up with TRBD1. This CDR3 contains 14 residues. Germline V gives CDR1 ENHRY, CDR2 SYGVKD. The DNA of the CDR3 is TGTGCGGTTAGCCGAGGGACAGTGTCCTACGAGCAGTACTTC. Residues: CAVSRGTVSYEQYF.